Listed here are 29 T cell receptor beta chains from one sample, sequenced in a study of molecular identifiers for immune sequencing clone quantification. TCRdb redid the calling of the PCR reads with MiXCR, one entry per CDR3 protein. The data contain a few hundred thousand distinct CDR3 sequences, over 20% of them singletons. Material: naive CD8+ T cells from blood, with Jurkat cell RNA spiked in. The subset was: FACS-sorted CD8+CD4-CCR7+CD45RA+ naive T cells. Receptors originate from a human donor in good health. Some libraries in this study had Jurkat cell RNA spiked in.

At least ten counts were recorded for this clonotype. This chain connects TRBV20-1 to TRBJ2-7; unclear D gene. Trimming left V 0 bases short and J 4 bases short, with 10 bases between. Germline lookup yields CDR1 DFQATT and CDR2 SNEGSKA (reference sequence). CDR3 length equals 13 residues. DNA for the CDR3: TGCAGTGCTAGAGATTTAGGAGAGTACGAGCAGTACTTC. Translation: CSARDLGEYEQYF.

This sequence joins TRBV27 and TRBJ2-7, with 9 bases aligning to TRBD2. The CDR3 totals 16 residues. The germline gives CDR1 MNHEY, CDR2 SMNVEV (reference sequence). J gave up 3 bases and V 2 bases, and 8 bases lay outside the gene matches. The CDR3 DNA sequence: TGTGCCAGCAGTTTACGCGGGGGGGTCCACTACTACGAGCAGTACTTC. Translating gives CASSLRGGVHYYEQYF.

The gene calls are TRBV27 and TRBJ1-6, with TRBD1 as a possible D gene (6 bases). Germline CDR1 MNHEY, CDR2 SMNVEV (reference sequence). The CDR3 length is 17 residues. The germline V and J ends were trimmed by 6 bases and 0 bases, with 15 bases remaining between them. CDR3 sequence (DNA): TGTGCCAGCAGCGCGAACGGGGGCAGCTCCTATAATTCACCCCTCCACTTT. This gives the protein CASSANGGSSYNSPLHF.

Regarding this clonotype: This clone may be a read error of a much larger clone one base away. V and J are TRBV30 and TRBJ2-3; no clear D. V lost 6 bases to trimming and J lost 6 bases, with 19 bases between them. Germline loops: CDR1 GTSNPN, CDR2 SVGIG (reference sequence). The CDR3 runs 14 residues. CDR3 in DNA: TGTGCCTGCGACGACACGGAAGTCAGTGATACGCAGTATTTT. Translation: CACDDTEVSDTQYF.

The sample holds many counts of this clonotype. The gene calls are TRBV7-6 and TRBJ1-3; 7 bases map to TRBD1. The CDR3 consists of 14 residues. With V trimmed by 3 bases and J by 1 base, 0 bases remained unmatched. Germline CDR1 is SGHVS and CDR2 is FNYEAQ. Here the CDR3 reads CASSLTGSGNTIYF. CDR3 nucleotides: TGTGCCAGCAGCTTGACAGGGTCTGGAAACACCATATATTTT.

The chain combines TRBV7-2 with TRBJ2-7; 7 bases are shared with TRBD1. Trimming removed 4 bases from V and 0 bases from J; junction bases left unmatched: 6. Germline V gives CDR1 SGHTA, CDR2 FQGNSA. The CDR3 has 15 residues. DNA for the CDR3: TGTGCCAGCAGCTCCGGGACAGCGAGCTCCTACGAGCAGTACTTC. The encoded protein is CASSSGTASSYEQYF. The variable domain in full, with the rest retrieved from reference TRBV7-2 and TRBJ2-7, is GAGVSQSPSNKVTEKGKDVELRCDPISGHTALYWYRQSLGQGLEFLIYFQGNSAPDKSGLPSDRFSAERTGGSVSTLTIQRTQQEDSAVYLCASSSGTASSYEQYFGPGTRLTVT.

The chain has TRBV5-4 and TRBJ2-2, with TRBD2 identical over 8 bases. Germline CDR1 reads SGHNT; CDR2 reads YYREEE (reference sequence). The junction had 8 bases not matched to a gene; V was cut back by 2 bases and J by 5 bases. This CDR3 is 16 amino acids long. The CDR3 loop reads CASSFRAGVWTGELFF. The CDR3 DNA follows: TGTGCCAGCAGCTTCCGAGCGGGAGTATGGACCGGGGAGCTGTTTTTT.

This clonotype was observed at least ten times. The rearrangement links TRBV6-1 to TRBJ2-7; the D is unclear. Germline lookup yields CDR1 MNHNS and CDR2 SASEGT. The CDR3 length is 10 residues. Trimming cost V 7 bases and J 6 bases, with 7 bases left between them. The CDR3 DNA is TGTGCCAGCAACCTTGGCGAGCAGTACTTC. Translation: CASNLGEQYF.

This clonotype was counted ten times or more. A read error may account for a junction end that differs from germline. V gene TRBV4-3 combines with J gene TRBJ2-7, with D perhaps matching TRBD1 (6 bases). The length of the CDR3 is 15 residues. Germline CDR1 is LGHNA and CDR2 is YSLEER. CDR3: CASSQDPGQSYEQYF. CDR3 nucleotide sequence: TGTGCCAGCAGCCAAGATCCCGGACAGTCCTACGAGCAGTACTTC.

This clonotype was counted a few times. The J gene is TRBJ2-1, the V gene TRBV19; TRBD1 aligns across 7 bases. In germline, CDR1 is LNHDA, CDR2 SQIVND (reference sequence). Unmatched junction bases numbered 3, after V lost 3 bases and J lost 7 bases. CDR3 length equals 13 residues. The CDR3 DNA is TGTGCCAGTAGTATGGCCAGGGGGAATGAGCAGTTCTTC. Protein: CASSMARGNEQFF.

This clonotype occurred many times. The chain recombines TRBV9 with TRBJ1-1; the match to TRBD1 covers 10 bases. The V gene end was trimmed by 0 bases and the J gene end by 6 bases; junction bases not matched to a gene: 5. There are 15 residues in the CDR3. Germline CDR1 and CDR2: SGDLS and YYNGEE. CDR3 nucleotide sequence: TGTGCCAGCAGCGTAGTGACAGGGGGCTTCGCTGAAGCTTTCTTT. Its protein is CASSVVTGGFAEAFF.

The chain uses TRBV30 and TRBJ2-7; no firm D call. CDR1 is GTSNPN, CDR2 SVGIG, per germline (reference sequence). The V and J ends lost 1 base and 5 bases respectively, with 6 bases between them. The CDR3 extends over 11 amino acids. As DNA, the CDR3 is TGTGCCTGGAGTGGTATCCACGAGCAGTACTTC. Translation gives CAWSGIHEQYF. Filled out from reference TRBV30 and TRBJ2-7, the complete variable domain reads SQTIHQWPATLVQPVGSPLSLECTVEGTSNPNLYWYRQAAGRGLQLLFYSVGIGQISSEVPQNLSASRPQDRQFILSSKKLLLSDSGFYLCAWSGIHEQYFGPGTRLTVT.

V is TRBV15 and J is TRBJ2-7, with D unclear. This CDR3 has 13 residues. Trimming pared 4 bases from V and 5 bases from J, leaving 12 bases between. Germline V lookup: CDR1 LNHNV, CDR2 YYDKDF (reference sequence). As DNA, the CDR3 is TGTGCCACCAGCACCGGGTTAACGAACGAGCAGTACTTC. Its protein is CATSTGLTNEQYF. The full variable domain, in which reference TRBV15 and TRBJ2-7 provide the parts outside the CDR3, is DAMVIQNPRYQVTQFGKPVTLSCSQTLNHNVMYWYQQKSSQAPKLLFHYYDKDFNNEADTPDNFQSRRPNTSFCFLDIRSPGLGDTAMYLCATSTGLTNEQYFGPGTRLTVT.

The chain carries TRBV6-2 or TRBV6-3 and TRBJ1-2; 11 bases fit TRBD1. Germline V lookup: CDR1 MNHEY, CDR2 SVGEGT. Unmatched junction bases numbered 7, after V lost 6 bases and J lost 7 bases. The CDR3 extends over 14 amino acids. The chain's CDR3 is CASSPGQGAFGYTF. CDR3 nucleotides: TGTGCCAGCAGCCCCGGACAGGGGGCGTTTGGCTACACCTTC.

In its sample, this clonotype was seen many times. The chain has TRBV14 and TRBJ2-3; D is undetermined. Looked up from germline, CDR1 is SGHDN and CDR2 is FVKESK. V was pared by 1 base and J by 2 bases, with 10 bases between. The CDR3 has 15 residues. Here the CDR3 DNA reads TGTGCCAGCAGCCAAGTACGGAGTCCCACAGATACGCAGTATTTT. Protein: CASSQVRSPTDTQYF.

This chain connects TRBV11-2 to TRBJ2-3; D possibly matches TRBD1 or TRBD2 (6 bases each). CDR1 and CDR2 from the germline V gene are SGHAT and FQNNGV. The V gene lost 5 bases and the J gene lost 5 bases, with 17 bases spanning the gap. The CDR3 consists of 15 residues. The CDR3 DNA reads as TGTGCCAGCAGCCATTCCGGGGGCCCGAAAGATACGCAGTATTTT. It codes for CASSHSGGPKDTQYF.

Ten or more counts support this clonotype. V is TRBV6-1 and J is TRBJ2-7, with 8 bases identical to TRBD2. The V segment lost 1 base and the J segment 0 bases; nucleotides outside the gene matches: 2. Germline V CDR1 and CDR2: MNHNS, SASEGT. This CDR3 is built from 15 residues. The CDR3 DNA reads TGTGCCAGCAGTGAAGTAGCGGGGAGCTCCTACGAGCAGTACTTC. This gives the protein CASSEVAGSSYEQYF.

The rearrangement joins TRBV5-4 to TRBJ2-5; tentative D call: TRBD1 (6 bases). This CDR3 has 14 amino acids. Germline CDR1 reads SGHNT; CDR2 reads YYREEE (reference sequence). The V gene lost 2 bases and the J gene lost 5 bases, with 13 bases spanning the gap. The CDR3 protein is CASSFRGNRETQYF. CDR3 DNA sequence: TGTGCCAGCAGCTTTAGGGGGAACAGGGAGACCCAGTACTTC.

Many counts were recorded for this clonotype. This sequence joins TRBV20-1 and TRBJ2-7; D is perhaps TRBD2 (6 bases). Trimming stripped 1 base from V and 5 bases from J, with 18 bases between. The CDR3 is 15 residues long. Germline V gene lookup returns CDR1 DFQATT and CDR2 SNEGSKA (reference sequence). This CDR3 reads CSARANWDFPHEQYF. The CDR3 DNA sequence: TGCAGTGCTAGAGCGAACTGGGACTTCCCCCACGAGCAGTACTTC.

About this clonotype itself: With a much larger clone just one base away, this may be a read error. Lacking the conserved final phenylalanine or tryptophan, this CDR3 likely reflects a read error. The rearrangement joins TRBV6-6 to TRBJ1-1; 7 bases map to TRBD1. The germline CDR1 and CDR2 sequences are MNHNY and SVGAGI (reference sequence). After removal of 6 bases from V and 0 bases from J, the junction contained 4 bases not matched to a gene. This CDR3 comprises 14 residues. CDR3 in DNA: TGTGCCAGCAGGACGGGACAGATGAACACTGAAGCTTTCATT. This gives the protein CASRTGQMNTEAFI.

The V and J genes are TRBV6-1 and TRBJ2-5; D may be TRBD1 (5 bases). V gave up 2 bases and J gave up 6 bases, with 13 bases separating them. The CDR3 runs to 14 residues. Germline V gene sequence: CDR1 MNHNS, CDR2 SASEGT. The DNA of the CDR3 is TGTGCCAGCAGTGAAAGGGGTAGTTTGAAGACCCAGTACTTC. Amino acids: CASSERGSLKTQYF.

Concerning this clonotype itself: A much larger clone sits a single nucleotide away, making a read error possible. The conserved final phenylalanine or tryptophan is absent from the CDR3, which likely points to a read error. The V call is TRBV7-6, the J call TRBJ2-3, with a possible D match to TRBD1 (5 bases). The CDR3 totals 17 residues. Trimming shortened V by 2 bases and J by 4 bases, and 19 bases separated the two germline ends. Per the germline V gene, CDR1 is SGHVS and CDR2 is FNYEAQ. CDR3 residues: CASSLNSGYRRADTQYS. DNA for the CDR3: TGTGCCAGCAGCTTAAATTCAGGGTATCGAAGGGCAGATACGCAGTATTCT.

This clonotype was found a few times. The chain joins TRBV5-4 to TRBJ2-3; TRBD2 aligns across 8 bases. V shed 6 bases and J 1 base; nucleotides not matched to a gene: 10. The germline V gene encodes CDR1 SGHNT and CDR2 YYREEE (reference sequence). CDR3 length equals 16 residues. In DNA form, the CDR3 reads TGTGCCAGCACCCTCGGGGAACTAGCGGGCACAGATACGCAGTATTTT. Translated: CASTLGELAGTDTQYF. The variable domain in full, completed from reference TRBV5-4 and TRBJ2-3, reads ETGVTQSPTHLIKTRGQQVTLRCSSQSGHNTVSWYQQALGQGPQFIFQYYREEENGRGNFPPRFSGLQFPNYSSELNVNALELDDSALYLCASTLGELAGTDTQYFGPGTRLTVL.

In its sample, this clonotype was seen many times. The V and J genes are TRBV6-5 and TRBJ2-6; 11 bases fit TRBD1. The CDR3 spans 18 residues. V gave up 6 bases and J gave up 4 bases; unmatched junction bases: 11. Per the germline V gene, CDR1 is MNHEY and CDR2 is SVGAGI. This chain's CDR3 is CASRPFGTGGTGANVLTF. In nucleotides, the CDR3 is TGTGCCAGCAGGCCCTTTGGGACAGGGGGTACCGGGGCCAACGTCCTGACTTTC.

This chain joins TRBV27 and TRBJ2-3; TRBD2 matches at 10 bases. The CDR3 totals 18 residues. The V gene's germline CDR1 is MNHEY and CDR2 SMNVEV (reference sequence). After removal of 2 bases from V and 1 base from J, the junction contained 9 bases not matched to a gene. CDR3 bases: TGTGCCAGCAGTTTACTCTCTCCTAGCGGGAGCGGCACAGATACGCAGTATTTT. Its protein is CASSLLSPSGSGTDTQYF.

The genes are TRBV2 and TRBJ1-5; 7 nucleotides match TRBD1. The CDR3 covers 16 residues. The V and J ends lost 6 bases and 3 bases, in that order; junction bases with no gene match: 11. Germline V gene sequence: CDR1 SNHLY, CDR2 FYNNEI. CDR3 residues: CASRTGLQGNNQPQHF. DNA of the CDR3: TGTGCCAGCAGAACCGGTCTACAGGGGAACAATCAGCCCCAGCATTTT.

This clonotype turned up a few times. The chain combines TRBV2 with TRBJ1-6, with D tentatively TRBD1 (6 bases). The CDR3 spans 15 residues. Trimming took 3 bases from V and 4 from J, leaving 10 bases between them. Germline CDR1 and CDR2: SNHLY and FYNNEI. DNA for the CDR3: TGTGCCAGCAGTGAGAGCAGGGGATATAATTCACCCCTCCACTTT. This gives the protein CASSESRGYNSPLHF. Complete variable domain (other parts from reference TRBV2 and TRBJ1-6): EPEVTQTPSHQVTQMGQEVILRCVPISNHLYFYWYRQILGQKVEFLVSFYNNEISEKSEIFDDQFSVERPDGSNFTLKIRSTKLEDSAMYFCASSESRGYNSPLHFGNGTRLTVT.

This clonotype was picked up a small number of times. J is TRBJ2-2 and V is TRBV6-5; 7 nucleotides agree with TRBD2. The CDR3 totals 17 residues. The germline V gene has CDR1 MNHEY and CDR2 SVGAGI. Germline trimming cut 0 bases from V and 6 bases from J; bases unmatched to any gene: 10. The CDR3 coding sequence is TGTGCCAGCAGTTACTCGGGGGTGGGGGGGAAGGCCGGGGAGCTGTTTTTT. Translated, it gives CASSYSGVGGKAGELFF.

As regards this clonotype: A read error may be the cause here, since a much bigger clone is one base away. The J gene is TRBJ2-5, the V gene TRBV27; perhaps TRBD2 as D (6 bases). Germline V gene data show CDR1 as MNHEY and CDR2 as SMNVEV (reference sequence). This CDR3 is built from 13 residues. The CDR3 reads CAGSLRGGETQYF. DNA of the CDR3: TGTGCCGGCAGTTTACGGGGAGGCGAGACCCAGTACTTC.